This TCR beta chain is from a study of cytomegalovirus exposure and HLA in healthy donors. General study findings and limits: Common viral pathogens (according to a later analysis) appeared linked to several of the most significant clusters. Under in vitro conditions, a few CMV-associated chains were confirmed as specific for CMV antigens. A prior analysis recorded that most TCR beta V segments were productive about 90% or about 30% of the time. Cytomegalovirus-associated TCR beta chains were listed, numbering over 150.

13 Jbeta primers and 60 Vbeta primers were used for the PCR. Clones were sequenced by immunoSEQ multiplex PCR, and TCRdb holds only the in-frame ones, with some missing. The sample lists some 150,000 clones; around 79% were seen once. The table lists this clone with a few counts. What it binds is not known. The clonotype comes from a woman aged 40 to 55 in good health and CMV-seronegative. Sequencing used PBMCs.

CDR3 bases: TGTGCCAGCAGTAACTACATGAGCAATCAGCCCCAGCATTTT. Amino acids: CASSNYMSNQPQHF. The chain carries TRBV5-8 and TRBJ1-5; D is undetermined. The CDR3 is 14 residues long. Germline CDR1 and CDR2: SGHTS and YDEGEE. The V end was cut by 5 bases, the J end by 1 base, with 10 bases between.